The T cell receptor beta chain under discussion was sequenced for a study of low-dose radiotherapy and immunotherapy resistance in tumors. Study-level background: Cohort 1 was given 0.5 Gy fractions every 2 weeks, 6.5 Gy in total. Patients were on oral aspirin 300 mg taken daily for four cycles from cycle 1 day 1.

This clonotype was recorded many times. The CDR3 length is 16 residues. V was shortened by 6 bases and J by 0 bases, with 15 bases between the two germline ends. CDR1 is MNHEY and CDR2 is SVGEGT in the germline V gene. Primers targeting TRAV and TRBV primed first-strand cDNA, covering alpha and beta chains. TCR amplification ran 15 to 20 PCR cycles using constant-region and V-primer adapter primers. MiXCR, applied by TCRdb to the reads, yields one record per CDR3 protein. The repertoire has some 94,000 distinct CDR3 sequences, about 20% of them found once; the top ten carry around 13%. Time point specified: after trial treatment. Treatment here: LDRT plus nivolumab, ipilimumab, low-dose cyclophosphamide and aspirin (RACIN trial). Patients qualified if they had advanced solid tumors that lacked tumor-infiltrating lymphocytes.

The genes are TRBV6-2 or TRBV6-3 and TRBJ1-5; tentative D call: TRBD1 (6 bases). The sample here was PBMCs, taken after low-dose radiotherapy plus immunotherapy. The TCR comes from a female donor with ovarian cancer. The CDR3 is CASRPRGLYSNQPQHF. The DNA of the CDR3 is TGTGCCAGCAGACCCAGGGGCCTCTATAGCAATCAGCCCCAGCATTTT.